The text below deals with one TCR beta chain. Its specificity is unknown. These data belong to a study of shared clonotypes between healthy human individuals. Findings and caveats of the study: Sampling used blood alone; tissue repertoires probably differ.

The protocol was immunoSEQ multiplex PCR, while the TCRdb copy is restricted to in-frame clones and leaves out a portion. This table has over 2 million clones, 85% to 95% appearing once. The germline V and J ends were trimmed by 6 bases and 10 bases, with 13 bases remaining between them. In germline, CDR1 is MGHDK, CDR2 SYGVNS. The CDR3 has 13 amino acids. The V call is TRBV25-1, the J call TRBJ1-6; perhaps TRBD1 as D (5 bases). The material sequenced was naive CD4+ T cells sorted from blood. Subset reported: CD45RA+ positively selected. The sequence derives from a man younger than 35 in good health. In DNA, the CDR3 is TGTGCCAGCAGGGATGCGTGGGGGTCACCCCTCCACTTT. Protein product: CASRDAWGSPLHF.